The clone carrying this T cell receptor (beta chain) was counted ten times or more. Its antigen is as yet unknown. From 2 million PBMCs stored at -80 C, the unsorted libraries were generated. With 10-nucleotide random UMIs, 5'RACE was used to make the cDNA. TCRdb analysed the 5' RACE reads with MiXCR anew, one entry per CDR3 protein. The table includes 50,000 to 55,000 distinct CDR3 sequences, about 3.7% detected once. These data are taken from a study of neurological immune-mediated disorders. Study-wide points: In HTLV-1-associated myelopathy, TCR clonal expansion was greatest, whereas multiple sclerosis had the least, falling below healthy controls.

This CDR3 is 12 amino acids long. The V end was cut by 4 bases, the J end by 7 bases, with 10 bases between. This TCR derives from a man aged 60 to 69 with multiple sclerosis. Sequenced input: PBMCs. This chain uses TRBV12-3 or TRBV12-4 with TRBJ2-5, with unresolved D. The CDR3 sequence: CASSYSGGTQYF. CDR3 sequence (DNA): TGTGCCAGCAGTTACAGTGGTGGGACCCAGTACTTC.